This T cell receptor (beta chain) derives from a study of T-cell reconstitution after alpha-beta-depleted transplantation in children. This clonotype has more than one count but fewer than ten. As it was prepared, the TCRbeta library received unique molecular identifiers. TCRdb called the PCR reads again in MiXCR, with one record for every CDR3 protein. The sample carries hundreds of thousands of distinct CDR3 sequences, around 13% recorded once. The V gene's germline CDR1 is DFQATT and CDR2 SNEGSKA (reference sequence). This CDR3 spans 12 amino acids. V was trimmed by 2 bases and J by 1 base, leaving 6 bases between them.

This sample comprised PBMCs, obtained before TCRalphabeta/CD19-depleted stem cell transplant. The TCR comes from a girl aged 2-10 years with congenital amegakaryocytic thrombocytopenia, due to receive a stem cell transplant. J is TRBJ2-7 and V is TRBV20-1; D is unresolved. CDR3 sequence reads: CSARWGSYEQYF. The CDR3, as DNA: TGCAGTGCTAGATGGGGTTCCTACGAGCAGTACTTC.